This TCR beta chain was sequenced in a study of OX40 agonist ivuxolimab in advanced cancers. Background on the study: Dose-escalation cases comprised hepatocellular carcinoma, melanoma, renal cell or head and neck cancer. Findings and caveats of the study: On average, CD8+ T cells had more expanded clones than CD4+.

About this clone itself: Its antigen is not known.

V lost 1 base to trimming and J lost 8 bases, with 17 bases between them. The length of the CDR3 is 16 residues. Germline V gives CDR1 MGHRA, CDR2 YSYEKL. Only in-frame clones appear in the TCRdb table, and some are missing; sequencing was by immunoSEQ multiplex PCR. This sample has roughly 32,000 clones; over 90% occur once, and the top ten carry 4% to 5%. This receptor was taken from an adult with an advanced solid tumor such as melanoma, head and neck, liver or kidney cancer. Sample: CD4+ or CD8+ T cells sorted from blood, taken in a trial of the OX40 agonist ivuxolimab. V and J are TRBV4-1 and TRBJ1-4, with a weak D call TRBD1 (5 bases). CDR3 nucleotides: TGCGCCAGCAGCCAAGTAGTATCCAGGGCGGACGAAAAACTGTTTTTT. Its translation is CASSQVVSRADEKLFF.